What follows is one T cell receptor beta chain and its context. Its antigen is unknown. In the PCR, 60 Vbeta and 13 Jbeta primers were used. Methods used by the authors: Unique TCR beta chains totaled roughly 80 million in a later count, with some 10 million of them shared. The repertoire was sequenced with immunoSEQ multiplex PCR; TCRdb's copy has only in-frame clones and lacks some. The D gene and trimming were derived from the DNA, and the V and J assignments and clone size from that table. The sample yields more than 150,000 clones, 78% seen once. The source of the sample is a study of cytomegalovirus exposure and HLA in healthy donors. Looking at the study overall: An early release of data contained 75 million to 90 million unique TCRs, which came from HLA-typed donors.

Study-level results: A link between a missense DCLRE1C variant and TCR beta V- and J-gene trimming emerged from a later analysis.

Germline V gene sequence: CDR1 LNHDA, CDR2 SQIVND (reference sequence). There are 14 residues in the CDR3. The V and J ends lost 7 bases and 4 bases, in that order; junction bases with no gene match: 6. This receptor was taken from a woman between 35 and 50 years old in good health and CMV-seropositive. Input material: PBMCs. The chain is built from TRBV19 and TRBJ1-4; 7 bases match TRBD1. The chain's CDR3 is CASNKQGDNEKLFF. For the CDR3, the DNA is TGTGCCAGTAACAAGCAGGGGGATAATGAAAAACTGTTTTTT.